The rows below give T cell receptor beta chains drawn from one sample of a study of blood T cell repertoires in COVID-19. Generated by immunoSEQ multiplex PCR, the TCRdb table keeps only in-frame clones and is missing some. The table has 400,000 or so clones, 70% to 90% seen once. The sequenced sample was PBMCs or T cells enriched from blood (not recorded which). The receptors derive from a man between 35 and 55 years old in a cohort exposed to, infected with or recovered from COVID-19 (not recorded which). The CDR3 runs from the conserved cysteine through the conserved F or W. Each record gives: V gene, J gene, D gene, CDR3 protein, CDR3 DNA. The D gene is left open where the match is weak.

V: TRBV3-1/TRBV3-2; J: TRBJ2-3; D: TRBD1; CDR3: CASSRTGVDTQYF; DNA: TGTGCCAGCAGCCGCACAGGGGTAGATACGCAGTATTTT
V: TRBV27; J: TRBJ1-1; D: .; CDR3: CASSFGGEGPEAFF; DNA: TGTGCCAGCAGTTTTGGAGGGGAGGGCCCTGAAGCTTTCTTT
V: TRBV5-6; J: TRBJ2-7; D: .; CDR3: CASSLVSRPTYEQYF; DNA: TGTGCCAGCAGCTTGGTATCAAGGCCGACTTACGAGCAGTACTTC
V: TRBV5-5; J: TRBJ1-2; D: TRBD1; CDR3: CASSKDRGQVGYTF; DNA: TGTGCCAGCAGCAAGGACAGGGGGCAGGTTGGCTACACCTTC
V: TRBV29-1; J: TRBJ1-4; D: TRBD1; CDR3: CSVEEPGGEKLFF; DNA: TGCAGCGTTGAAGAACCAGGGGGCGAAAAACTGTTTTTT
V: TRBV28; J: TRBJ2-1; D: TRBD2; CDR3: CASSHGTSGSLGEQFF; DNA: TGTGCCAGCAGTCATGGGACTAGCGGGAGTCTCGGTGAGCAGTTCTTC
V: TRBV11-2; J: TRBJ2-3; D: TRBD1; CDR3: CASSLGGGTGGTDTQYF; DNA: TGTGCCAGCAGCTTAGGAGGTGGGACAGGGGGCACAGATACGCAGTATTTT
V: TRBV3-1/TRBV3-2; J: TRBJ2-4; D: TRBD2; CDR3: CASSHGTSGRESF; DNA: TGTGCCAGCAGCCACGGGACTAGCGGGAGAGAGTCGTTC
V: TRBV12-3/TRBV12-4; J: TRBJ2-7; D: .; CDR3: CASSTDTYEQYF; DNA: TGTGCCAGCAGTACGGACACCTACGAGCAGTACTTC
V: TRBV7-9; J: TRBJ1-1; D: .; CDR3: CASSQEGNTEAFF; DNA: TGTGCCAGCAGTCAGGAGGGAAACACTGAAGCTTTCTTT
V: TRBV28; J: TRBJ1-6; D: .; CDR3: CASSLGSYNSPLHF; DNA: TGTGCCAGCAGTTTAGGCAGCTATAATTCACCCCTCCACTTT
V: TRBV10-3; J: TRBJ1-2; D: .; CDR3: CAISARLSGLGQLNYGYTF; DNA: TGTGCCATCAGTGCGCGGTTAAGTGGGTTGGGTCAGCTAAACTATGGCTACACCTTC
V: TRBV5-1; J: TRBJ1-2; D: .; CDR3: CASSQGSRGYTF; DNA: TGCGCCAGCAGTCAGGGGAGTCGTGGCTACACCTTC
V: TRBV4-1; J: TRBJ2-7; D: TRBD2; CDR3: CASSREGLPLTYEQYF; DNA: TGCGCCAGCAGCAGGGAGGGCCTTCCCCTTACCTACGAGCAGTACTTC
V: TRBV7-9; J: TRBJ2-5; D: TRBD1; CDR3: CASSLGDRGAEETQYF; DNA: TGTGCCAGCAGCTTAGGGGACAGGGGAGCTGAAGAGACCCAGTACTTC
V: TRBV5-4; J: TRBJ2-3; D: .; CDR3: CASSLGLDVNTDTQYF; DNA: TGTGCCAGCAGCTTGGGTCTAGACGTCAACACAGATACGCAGTATTTT
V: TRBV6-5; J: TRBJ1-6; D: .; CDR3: CASRLGGLGSPLHF; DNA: TGTGCCAGCAGGTTGGGGGGGCTCGGTTCACCCCTCCACTTT